This T cell receptor (beta chain) was sequenced during a study of cytomegalovirus exposure and HLA in healthy donors. Overall study results and limits: Analyzed later, association rates of TCRs varied across HLA loci, with DRB1 most and HLA-C fewest. Several of the most significant clusters were apparently associated with common viral pathogens in a later analysis. Associated with cytomegalovirus, according to the listing, were fewer than 200 TCR beta chains.

Use of 60 Vbeta and 13 Jbeta primers characterized the PCR. Some clones are missing from TCRdb's copy, which holds only in-frame ones; the method was immunoSEQ multiplex PCR. The table records roughly 190,000 clones, 75% to 90% of them present only once. This CDR3 region has 14 residues. Germline lookup yields CDR1 WSHSY and CDR2 SAAADI. V lost 6 bases and J lost 5; bases outside the gene matches: 5. For this clone: Antigen unknown.

The genes are TRBV10-2 and TRBJ2-7; 12 nucleotides agree with TRBD2. The sequenced sample was PBMCs. The clonotype originates from a woman aged 50 to 60 in good health and CMV-seropositive. The CDR3 reads CASRGTSGFHEQYF. The CDR3 nucleotides are TGCGCCAGCAGGGGGACTAGCGGGTTCCACGAGCAGTACTTC.